Below are 14 T cell receptor beta chains sequenced from a single sample in a study of blood T cell repertoires in COVID-19. This table comes from immunoSEQ multiplex PCR, and its TCRdb copy is limited to in-frame clones, with some not included. Among some 300,000 clones, 88% were seen once, and the ten largest hold around 2%. Sequenced: PBMCs or T cells enriched from blood (not recorded which). These receptors were collected from a woman aged 60 to 75 in a cohort exposed to, infected with or recovered from COVID-19 (not recorded which).

The chain is built from TRBV2 and TRBJ1-5; TRBD1 is a possible D gene (6 bases). Germline values: CDR1 SNHLY, CDR2 FYNNEI. Trimming shortened V by 6 bases and J by 1 base, and 13 bases separated the two germline ends. This CDR3 contains 15 residues. The CDR3 DNA follows: TGTGCCAGCAGGGTACAGGGAAGCAGCAATCAGCCCCAGCATTTT. This translates into CASRVQGSSNQPQHF.

The CDR3 is CASSRAGEGEKTQYF. CDR3 sequence (DNA): TGCGCCAGCAGCCGGGCGGGAGAGGGGGAGAAGACCCAGTACTTC. The chain has TRBV5-1 and TRBJ2-5; the D gene is possibly TRBD2 (7 bases). Trimming removed 4 bases at V and 6 bases at J, with 19 bases between. Germline CDR1 and CDR2: SGHRS and YFSETQ. The CDR3 runs 15 residues.

The rearrangement links TRBV29-1 to TRBJ2-5, with 8 bases that match TRBD2. CDR1 and CDR2 (germline): SQVTM, ANQGSEA. J lost 1 base, V lost 0 bases, and 13 bases had no gene match. The CDR3 runs to 18 residues. The CDR3 coding sequence is TGCAGCGTTGAAGATCGCGGGGGCCGGGAGGGAGTCCAAGAGACCCAGTACTTC. It yields the protein CSVEDRGGREGVQETQYF.

The chain uses TRBV30 and TRBJ2-5; 8 nucleotides agree with TRBD2. The germline gives CDR1 GTSNPN, CDR2 SVGIG (reference sequence). The CDR3 spans 13 residues. Trimming took 5 bases from V and 4 from J; bases not matched to a gene: 6. The CDR3 DNA sequence: TGTGCCTGGGGTGCGAGCGGGAGAGAGACCCAGTACTTC. It yields the protein CAWGASGRETQYF.

V and J are TRBV2 and TRBJ2-5; weak D call: TRBD2 (6 bases). The length of the CDR3 is 15 residues. V was pared by 4 bases and J by 1 base, with 13 bases between. Germline V gives CDR1 SNHLY, CDR2 FYNNEI. Written as DNA, the CDR3 is TGTGCCAGCAGTGCTGACGGGACTGGCCAAGAGACCCAGTACTTC. The encoded protein is CASSADGTGQETQYF.

This chain joins TRBV7-6 and TRBJ1-5; 11 bases match TRBD1. CDR3 length: 15 amino acids. V trimming: 5 bases; J trimming: 6 bases; junction bases outside the gene matches: 6. The V gene's germline CDR1 is SGHVS and CDR2 FNYEAQ. Here the CDR3 DNA reads TGTGCCAGCAGCGGGACAGGGGGAATAAGTCAGCCCCAGCATTTT. Amino acids: CASSGTGGISQPQHF.

The genes are TRBV9 and TRBJ1-3, with 9 bases fitting TRBD1. The CDR3 is made up of 17 amino acids. Looked up from germline, CDR1 is SGDLS and CDR2 is YYNGEE. Losses at the gene ends were 0 bases for V and 5 bases for J; bases not matched to a gene: 9. Here the CDR3 reads CASSVEFEQGARNTIYF. The CDR3 nucleotides are TGTGCCAGCAGCGTAGAATTCGAACAGGGGGCAAGAAACACCATATATTTT.

The chain uses TRBV10-3 and TRBJ2-7, with a possible D match to TRBD1 (6 bases). Germline V lookup: CDR1 ENHRY, CDR2 SYGVKD. V lost 2 bases and J 0 bases, leaving 17 bases between the germline ends. The length of the CDR3 is 17 residues. The CDR3 DNA sequence: TGTGCCATCAGTGAGGAAAATACAGGGAGTAGCTCCTACGAGCAGTACTTC. Its protein is CAISEENTGSSSYEQYF.

The chain links TRBV20-1 to TRBJ1-1, with 11 bases lining up with TRBD1. Per the germline V gene, CDR1 is DFQATT and CDR2 is SNEGSKA (reference sequence). This CDR3 has 15 amino acids. V lost 3 bases, J lost 1 base, and 4 bases stayed unmatched. This CDR3 is CSASGTGGGNTEAFF. CDR3 coding DNA: TGCAGTGCTAGTGGGACAGGGGGGGGGAACACTGAAGCTTTCTTT.

The chain recombines TRBV10-1 with TRBJ1-1; a possible D gene is TRBD1 (6 bases). V lost 3 bases and J 3 bases, leaving 17 bases between the germline ends. Germline V gene lookup returns CDR1 WNHNN and CDR2 SYGVQD (reference sequence). The CDR3 has 16 residues. CDR3 DNA: TGCGCCAGCAGTGAAGGGTCACAGGGTACGGACACTGAAGCTTTCTTT. This gives the protein CASSEGSQGTDTEAFF.

This chain uses TRBV10-3 with TRBJ2-1; D not certain. CDR1 and CDR2 (germline): ENHRY, SYGVKD. V was pared by 3 bases and J by 3 bases, with 9 bases between. This CDR3 is 14 amino acids long. The CDR3 nucleotides read TGTGCCATCAGTGACTGGCTTTTCTACAATGAGCAGTTCTTC. Translation: CAISDWLFYNEQFF.

This chain connects TRBV18 to TRBJ2-3; 8 bases are a match to TRBD2. The trim removed 0 bases at V and 13 bases at J, leaving 6 bases unmatched. CDR3 size: 13 residues. The germline gives CDR1 KGHSH, CDR2 LQKENI. CDR3 sequence: CASSPPTAGAEYF. The CDR3, as DNA: TGTGCCAGCTCACCACCGACAGCGGGAGCGGAGTATTTT.

This clone was seen just once. The chain combines TRBV7-6 with TRBJ1-3, with 7 bases lining up with TRBD1. The length of the CDR3 is 17 residues. V shed 5 bases and J 1 base; nucleotides not matched to a gene: 11. Germline CDR1 and CDR2: SGHVS and FNYEAQ. The CDR3, as DNA: TGTGCCAGCAGCACCCGGACAGGACTTACTTCTGGAAACACCATATATTTT. Residues: CASSTRTGLTSGNTIYF. Based on the CDR3 plus reference TRBV7-6 and TRBJ1-3, the full variable domain is GAGVSQSPRYKVTKRGQDVALRCDPISGHVSLYWYRQALGQGPEFLTYFNYEAQQDKSGLPNDRFSAERPEGSISTLTIQRTEQRDSAMYRCASSTRTGLTSGNTIYFGEGSWLTVV.

This chain uses TRBV13 with TRBJ1-1, with unresolved D. CDR1 and CDR2 (germline): PRHDT, FYEKMQ (reference sequence). V was trimmed by 7 bases and J by 4 bases, leaving 19 bases between them. This CDR3 has 15 amino acids. CDR3 in amino acids: CASTFGVEYSTEAFF. The CDR3 coding sequence is TGTGCCAGCACCTTCGGGGTGGAATACTCCACTGAAGCTTTCTTT.